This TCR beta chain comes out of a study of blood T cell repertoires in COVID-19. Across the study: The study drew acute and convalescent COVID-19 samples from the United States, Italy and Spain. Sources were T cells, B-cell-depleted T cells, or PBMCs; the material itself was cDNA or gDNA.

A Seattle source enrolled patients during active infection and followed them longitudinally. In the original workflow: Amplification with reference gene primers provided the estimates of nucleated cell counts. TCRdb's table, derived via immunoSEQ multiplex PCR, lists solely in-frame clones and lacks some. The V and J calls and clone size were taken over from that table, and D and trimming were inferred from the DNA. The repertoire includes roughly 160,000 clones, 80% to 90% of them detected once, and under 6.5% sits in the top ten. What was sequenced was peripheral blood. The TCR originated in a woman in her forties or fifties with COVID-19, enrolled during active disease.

The DNA of the CDR3 is TGCGCCAGCAGCCGATCCCTTGGACAGGGGATGAGGGACTATGGCTACACCTTC. Amino acids: CASSRSLGQGMRDYGYTF. The rearrangement joins TRBV4-1 to TRBJ1-2, with TRBD1 identical over 9 bases. Germline lookup yields CDR1 MGHRA and CDR2 YSYEKL. Trimming took 4 bases from V and 3 from J; bases not matched to a gene: 15. The CDR3 runs to 18 residues.